Given below is one T cell receptor beta chain in context. Its antigen is undetermined. The assay was immunoSEQ multiplex PCR, and TCRdb's table has in-frame clones only and misses some. Of about 66,000 clones detected, about 88% appear once; the ten largest clones hold 17%. These data are taken from a study of T cell responses to AZD1222 COVID-19 vaccine. Study-level points and caveats: Only 5 or 6 individuals given AZD1222 were seropositive at baseline. Donors were mostly white British, more females; clonal diversity possibly underestimated. No day 14 peak samples; only post-peak repertoires were characterized.

Germline V CDR1 and CDR2: MNHEY, SVGAGI. The CDR3 runs to 13 residues. V lost 8 bases to trimming and J lost 1 base, with 11 bases between them. The chain employs TRBV6-5 and TRBJ1-1; D ambiguous. This clonotype originated in an adult in good health. The material was peripheral blood, obtained on day 0 of AZD1222 vaccination. The CDR3 sequence is CASSRLGNTEAFF. The DNA for the CDR3 is TGTGCCAGCTCCAGACTGGGGAACACTGAAGCTTTCTTT.